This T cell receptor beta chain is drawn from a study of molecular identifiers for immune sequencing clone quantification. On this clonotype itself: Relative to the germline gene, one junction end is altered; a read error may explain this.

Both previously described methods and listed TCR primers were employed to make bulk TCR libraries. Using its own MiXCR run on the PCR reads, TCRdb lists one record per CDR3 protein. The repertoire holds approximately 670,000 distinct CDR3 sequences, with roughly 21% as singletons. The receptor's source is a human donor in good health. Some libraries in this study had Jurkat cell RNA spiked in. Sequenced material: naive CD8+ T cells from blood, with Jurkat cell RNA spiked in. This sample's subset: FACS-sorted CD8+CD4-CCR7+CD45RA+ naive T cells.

DNA of the CDR3: TGTGCCAGCAGTTTAGAGGATCGGGGCGACACCATATGTTTT. Amino acid sequence: CASSLEDRGDTICF. V and J are TRBV12-3 or TRBV12-4 and TRBJ1-3; D is perhaps TRBD1 (5 bases). CDR3 length: 14 amino acids.